What follows are 30 T cell receptor beta chains derived from one specimen sequenced in a study of T cells in Graves' hyperthyroidism and ophthalmopathy (dated by TCRdb to about 2019). Preparation of the library involved multiplex PCR. Sequencing used an Illumina HiSeq 2000. The TCR beta CDR3 regions were amplified from the RNA transcripts. The first round of RT-PCR for the TCR CDR3 was performed with the HTBI primer set and the Qiagen OneStep RT-PCR kit. Clones were called with MiXCR by TCRdb after fastp trimmed the public reads at Q25, and only in-frame beta chains were retained. Identical CDR3 proteins give one entry, which carries the most common genes and DNA. The sample table holds more than 300,000 distinct CDR3 sequences, of which roughly 18% were seen once. Of the sample, less than 45% is held by the ten largest clones. Material: blood. The receptor source for this set is a man aged 18 to 29 with Graves' ophthalmopathy.

This clonotype was recorded at least ten times. The V call is TRBV7-3, the J call TRBJ1-2, with 12 bases identical to TRBD1. Germline assignment: CDR1 SGHTA and CDR2 FQGTGA. Trimming cost V 4 bases and J 6 bases; bases outside gene matches: 9. This CDR3 comprises 16 residues. The chain's CDR3 is CASSSAGTGGEDGYTF. CDR3 in DNA: TGTGCCAGCAGCTCCGCCGGGACAGGGGGCGAGGATGGCTACACCTTC.

The sample holds many counts of this clonotype. V and J are TRBV7-2 and TRBJ1-1, with 8 bases lining up with TRBD1. CDR1 SGHTA and CDR2 FQGNSA come from the germline V gene. The CDR3 has 15 residues. The V and J ends lost 5 bases and 3 bases, in that order; junction bases with no gene match: 8. The chain's CDR3 is CASSPLAGGHTEAFF. The CDR3 DNA sequence: TGTGCCAGCAGCCCCCTGGCAGGGGGCCACACTGAAGCTTTCTTT.

V is TRBV2 and J is TRBJ2-3; D unclear. In germline, CDR1 is SNHLY, CDR2 FYNNEI. This CDR3 region has 9 residues. V lost 8 bases, J lost 14 bases, and 11 bases lay in between. The CDR3 loop reads CASGIGPYF. CDR3 bases: TGTGCCAGCGGCATCGGGCCGTATTTT.

This clonotype was counted a few times. The chain uses TRBV24-1 and TRBJ2-3; D might be TRBD1 or TRBD2, each matching 5 bases. The CDR3 totals 14 residues. The germline V gene encodes CDR1 KGHDR and CDR2 SFDVKD. The germline V and J ends were trimmed by 3 bases and 2 bases, with 8 bases remaining between them. CDR3 residues: CATSDPGATDTQYF. The DNA for the CDR3 is TGTGCCACCAGTGATCCCGGGGCCACAGATACGCAGTATTTT.

The sample holds a few counts of this clonotype. J is TRBJ2-7 and V is TRBV10-2, with a possible D match to TRBD1 (6 bases). CDR3 length equals 14 residues. V was pared by 3 bases and J by 2 bases, with 11 bases between. CDR1 and CDR2 from the germline V gene are WSHSY and SAAADI. Here the CDR3 reads CASSDRQVPYEQYF. The CDR3, as DNA: TGCGCCAGCAGTGATAGACAGGTCCCCTACGAGCAGTACTTC.

The V and J genes are TRBV20-1 and TRBJ2-3, with 7 bases lining up with TRBD2. Germline V CDR1 and CDR2: DFQATT, SNEGSKA (reference sequence). Losses at the gene ends were 2 bases for V and 0 bases for J; bases not matched to a gene: 8. This CDR3 comprises 16 residues. CDR3 nucleotide sequence: TGCAGTGCTAGATCCTCTAGCGGAACTAGCACAGATACGCAGTATTTT. The encoded protein is CSARSSSGTSTDTQYF.

This clonotype has only a few counts. V usage is TRBV11-2 and J usage is TRBJ2-7, with D possibly TRBD2 on 7 matching bases. The V end lost 4 bases, the J end lost 3 bases, and 13 bases lay between the germline ends. In germline, CDR1 is SGHAT, CDR2 FQNNGV. The CDR3 is made up of 14 amino acids. The CDR3 protein is CASSWGGGDYEQYF. The CDR3 DNA reads TGTGCCAGCAGCTGGGGAGGGGGGGACTACGAGCAGTACTTC.

This rearrangement joins TRBV27 to TRBJ2-7; D is ambiguous. Germline CDR1 is MNHEY and CDR2 is SMNVEV (reference sequence). The CDR3 is 12 amino acids. V lost 8 bases to trimming and J lost 4 bases, with 12 bases between them. The CDR3 bases are TGTGCCAGCGGAAGTCTTCGATACGAGCAGTACTTC. As protein: CASGSLRYEQYF.

This chain links TRBV4-1 with TRBJ1-4; D is uncertain. Germline loops: CDR1 MGHRA, CDR2 YSYEKL. V lost 2 bases and J 3 bases, leaving 16 bases between the germline ends. This CDR3 has 17 amino acids. CDR3 region: CASSQPRLGQSNEKLFF. The CDR3 DNA sequence: TGCGCCAGCAGCCAACCCCGATTAGGGCAGTCTAATGAAAAACTGTTTTTT.

The J gene is TRBJ2-3, the V gene TRBV3-1; D is possibly TRBD1 (5 bases). Germline V CDR1 and CDR2: LGHDT, YNNKEL (reference sequence). This CDR3 has 16 residues. V was pared by 1 base and J by 2 bases, with 13 bases between. CDR3 protein: CASSQVAGSLTDTQYF. As DNA, the CDR3 is TGTGCCAGCAGCCAAGTGGCAGGGTCACTCACAGATACGCAGTATTTT.

The V call is TRBV3-1, the J call TRBJ2-1, with 10 bases lining up with TRBD2. Losses at the gene ends were 5 bases for V and 8 bases for J; bases not matched to a gene: 15. The length of the CDR3 is 17 residues. Per germline, CDR1 LGHDT and CDR2 YNNKEL (reference sequence). This CDR3 reads CASSRLPSGGAGDEQFF. The CDR3 bases are TGTGCCAGCAGCAGATTACCAAGCGGGGGGGCCGGGGATGAGCAGTTCTTC.

This clonotype has a count of ten or more. The genes are TRBV20-1 and TRBJ1-2; possible D gene TRBD1, 6 bases. V was clipped by 5 bases and J by 1 base, with 14 bases between them. This CDR3 is 14 amino acids long. The V gene's germline CDR1 is DFQATT and CDR2 SNEGSKA (reference sequence). The CDR3 reads CSAPFPGVNYGYTF. In DNA, the CDR3 is TGCAGTGCTCCCTTCCCAGGGGTTAACTATGGCTACACCTTC.

The genes are TRBV7-8 and TRBJ2-5, with D unresolved. V was trimmed by 2 bases and J by 4 bases, leaving 14 bases between them. Germline V gene lookup returns CDR1 SGHVS and CDR2 FQNEAQ. This CDR3 spans 15 amino acids. The CDR3 here is CASSLTRSLAETQYF. Written as DNA, the CDR3 is TGTGCCAGCAGCTTAACGAGGTCTCTGGCAGAGACCCAGTACTTC.

The chain combines TRBV20-1 with TRBJ2-5, with a tentative D call TRBD2 (7 bases). Per germline, CDR1 DFQATT and CDR2 SNEGSKA (reference sequence). This CDR3 has 15 residues. V lost 4 bases and J lost 1, with 16 bases in between. The CDR3: CSANSSGGAQETQYF. In DNA form, the CDR3 reads TGCAGTGCTAACTCAAGTGGGGGGGCCCAAGAGACCCAGTACTTC.

This clonotype was found many times. V usage is TRBV2 and J usage is TRBJ1-1, with D perhaps TRBD1 (5 bases). The V end lost 1 base, the J end lost 4 bases, and 13 bases lay between the germline ends. This CDR3 is built from 15 residues. CDR1 is SNHLY, CDR2 FYNNEI, per germline. The CDR3 DNA reads as TGTGCCAGCAGTGAAGTAAGGGGATTGGGCACTGAAGCTTTCTTT. This sequence encodes CASSEVRGLGTEAFF.

This rearrangement joins TRBV27 to TRBJ2-2, with D uncertain. V gave up 0 bases and J gave up 7 bases, with 15 bases separating them. The CDR3 runs 16 residues. From germline, CDR1 is MNHEY and CDR2 SMNVEV (reference sequence). CDR3 region: CASSLSEQMRRGELFF. In DNA form, the CDR3 reads TGTGCCAGCAGTTTATCAGAACAGATGCGTCGCGGGGAGCTGTTTTTT.

The chain couples TRBV6-2 or TRBV6-3 to TRBJ1-3; D ambiguous. CDR1 MNHEY and CDR2 SVGEGT come from the germline V gene. The CDR3 totals 15 residues. Between the trimmed V and J ends, which lost 6 bases and 0 bases, there was a span of 12 bases. The CDR3 loop is CASSTEEFSGNTIYF. For the CDR3, the DNA is TGTGCCAGCAGCACTGAAGAGTTCTCTGGAAACACCATATATTTT.

This clonotype was counted a single time. This chain connects TRBV5-5 to TRBJ2-1; TRBD1 matches 7 bases. Looked up from germline, CDR1 is SGHKS and CDR2 is YYEKEE (reference sequence). The V segment lost 5 bases and the J segment 5 bases; nucleotides outside the gene matches: 10. The CDR3 loop spans 15 amino acids. Here the CDR3 reads CASSKFRGLHNEQFF. Here the CDR3 DNA reads TGTGCCAGCAGTAAGTTCAGGGGGTTACACAATGAGCAGTTCTTC.

This clonotype has only a few counts. This chain connects TRBV19 to TRBJ2-1; TRBD2 agrees at 13 bases. Germline V gene sequence: CDR1 LNHDA, CDR2 SQIVND (reference sequence). The CDR3 runs 14 residues. Unmatched junction bases numbered 5, after V lost 10 bases and J lost 5 bases. DNA for the CDR3: TGTGCCACCAAGGGGACTAGCGGGGACAATGAGCAGTTCTTC. This codes for CATKGTSGDNEQFF.

J is TRBJ2-6 and V is TRBV7-9; D call uncertain. Germline assignment: CDR1 SEHNR and CDR2 FQNEAQ (reference sequence). Trimming shortened V by 0 bases and J by 0 bases, and 9 bases separated the two germline ends. The CDR3 is made up of 17 amino acids. The CDR3 spells CASSLAYSRSGANVLTF. CDR3 nucleotides: TGTGCCAGCAGCTTAGCGTACAGTCGCTCTGGGGCCAACGTCCTGACTTTC. The variable domain in full, with the rest retrieved from reference TRBV7-9 and TRBJ2-6, is DTGVSQNPRHKITKRGQNVTFRCDPISEHNRLYWYRQTLGQGPEFLTYFQNEAQLEKSRLLSDRFSAERPKGSFSTLEIQRTEQGDSAMYLCASSLAYSRSGANVLTFGAGSRLTVL.

This clonotype was recorded at least ten times. The chain is built from TRBV3-1 and TRBJ2-7; either TRBD1 or TRBD2 may supply D (7 bases each). Trimming took off 3 bases at V and 5 bases at J, with 17 bases between the two ends. CDR1 is LGHDT and CDR2 is YNNKEL in the germline V gene (reference sequence). This CDR3 region has 15 residues. DNA for the CDR3: TGTGCCAGCAGCCATGGGGGGGACAGAGGGGACGAGCAGTACTTC. As protein: CASSHGGDRGDEQYF.

This clonotype was recorded many times. The chain has TRBV7-2 and TRBJ2-7; D not certain. The germline V and J ends were trimmed by 3 bases and 3 bases, with 6 bases remaining between them. This CDR3 comprises 12 residues. The germline gives CDR1 SGHTA, CDR2 FQGNSA. The CDR3 DNA is TGTGCCAGCAGCTTGACCCTCTACGAGCAGTACTTC. Translation gives CASSLTLYEQYF.

The sample holds many counts of this clonotype. The chain recombines TRBV4-1 with TRBJ1-1; D unresolved. The CDR3 contains 15 residues. With 0 bases removed from V and 0 bases from J, the gap between germline ends came to 8 bases. Looked up from germline, CDR1 is MGHRA and CDR2 is YSYEKL. CDR3 nucleotides: TGCGCCAGCAGCCAAGATAGGACCATGAACACTGAAGCTTTCTTT. It codes for CASSQDRTMNTEAFF.

Notes on this clonotype: The CDR3 does not close with the conserved phenylalanine or tryptophan, likely indicating a read error. The rearrangement joins TRBV11-1 to TRBJ2-1, with TRBD1 identical over 9 bases. CDR1 and CDR2 (germline): SGHAT, FQDESV (reference sequence). V dropped 4 bases and J dropped 2; count of bases not matched to a gene: 3. This CDR3 spans 15 amino acids. CDR3 protein: CASSSGQGTYNEQFL. DNA of the CDR3: TGTGCCAGCAGCTCTGGACAGGGGACCTACAATGAGCAGTTCCTC.

This clonotype was found a few times. The chain links TRBV5-6 to TRBJ1-3, with 8 bases that match TRBD1. J lost 7 bases, V lost 4 bases, and 4 bases had no gene match. Germline V gene data show CDR1 as SGHDT and CDR2 as YYEEEE. The CDR3 length is 13 residues. The CDR3, as DNA: TGTGCCAGCAGCCTGGACAGGGAGAACACCATATATTTT. Encoded protein: CASSLDRENTIYF.

This clonotype was counted ten times or more. This chain joins TRBV27 and TRBJ2-7, with D hard to call. The CDR3 length is 13 residues. CDR1 and CDR2 from the germline V gene are MNHEY and SMNVEV (reference sequence). Trimming shortened V by 5 bases and J by 3 bases, and 11 bases separated the two germline ends. The CDR3 spells CASSPLADYEQYF. CDR3 nucleotide sequence: TGTGCCAGCAGTCCCTTGGCGGACTACGAGCAGTACTTC.

The chain's CDR3 is CATSRDRQIKNIQYF. The CDR3 DNA reads TGTGCCACCAGCAGAGATCGACAGATCAAAAACATTCAGTACTTC. The chain has TRBV15 and TRBJ2-4; tentatively, D is TRBD1 (5 bases). Trimming stripped 0 bases from V and 3 bases from J, with 9 bases between. The CDR3 consists of 15 residues. Germline CDR1 and CDR2: LNHNV and YYDKDF (reference sequence).

The table lists this clonotype with many counts. The gene calls are TRBV13 and TRBJ1-1; D is undetermined. V lost 5 bases to trimming and J lost 1 base, with 11 bases between them. There are 14 residues in the CDR3. Germline V gene sequence: CDR1 PRHDT, CDR2 FYEKMQ (reference sequence). CDR3 bases: TGTGCCAGCAGCCCCCGCCCGGGGAACACTGAAGCTTTCTTT. This sequence encodes CASSPRPGNTEAFF.

Ten or more counts support this clonotype. The gene calls are TRBV5-1 and TRBJ2-1; D possibly uses TRBD1 or TRBD2 (6 bases each). Germline CDR1 is SGHRS and CDR2 is YFSETQ. This CDR3 is built from 13 residues. The V gene lost 3 bases and the J gene lost 8 bases, with 12 bases spanning the gap. The CDR3: CASSSLGGDEQFF. CDR3 nucleotide sequence: TGCGCCAGCAGCTCGCTGGGGGGCGATGAGCAGTTCTTC.

V usage is TRBV4-1 and J usage is TRBJ2-2, with TRBD1 matching over 12 bases. The germline V gene encodes CDR1 MGHRA and CDR2 YSYEKL. V shed 5 bases, J shed 2 bases, and the junction held 21 bases outside the gene matches. The CDR3 consists of 22 residues. The DNA for the CDR3 is TGCGCCAGCAGCTATCACTCGGGGGACAGGGGGCGCGTTTTGAGTAACACCGGGGAGCTGTTTTTT. Translating gives CASSYHSGDRGRVLSNTGELFF.